These 28 T cell receptor beta chains share one sample of origin, sequenced in a study of blood T cells in healthy people across ages. The authors ran a second PCR of roughly 6 to 12 cycles using a sample-barcoded 5' primer and a J-beta primer mix. Using its own MiXCR run on the 5' RACE reads, TCRdb lists one record per CDR3 protein. The sample contains 1.5 million to 2 million distinct CDR3 sequences, roughly 52% of which appear only once. The sample was blood. The receptors derive from a woman aged 40 to 50 in good health.

CDR3 nucleotide sequence: TGTGCCAGCAGCGTAGGGGGACTAGCGTACCCTATCCCCTACAATGAGCAGTTCTTC. Encoded protein: CASSVGGLAYPIPYNEQFF. The genes are TRBV9 and TRBJ2-1; 10 positions agree with TRBD2. Germline V lookup: CDR1 SGDLS, CDR2 YYNGEE. V shed 0 bases and J 2 bases; nucleotides not matched to a gene: 11. This CDR3 contains 19 residues.

This chain connects TRBV20-1 to TRBJ1-2; D is perhaps TRBD1 (6 bases). The CDR3 runs to 13 residues. With 4 bases removed from V and 8 bases from J, the gap between germline ends came to 17 bases. Germline V gene sequence: CDR1 DFQATT, CDR2 SNEGSKA (reference sequence). The CDR3 nucleotides read TGCAGTGCTAATACTATACAGGGTGAGGGCTACACCTTC. Its protein product is CSANTIQGEGYTF.

Only a few counts were recorded for this clonotype. The chain joins TRBV28 to TRBJ2-7; 10 bases are a match to TRBD1. V was clipped by 4 bases and J by 2 bases; unmatched bases: 8. CDR1 is MDHEN, CDR2 SYDVKM, per germline. This CDR3 is built from 16 residues. The CDR3 is CASSSTGTGVTYEQYF. The CDR3 DNA is TGTGCCAGCAGTTCAACCGGGACAGGGGTTACCTACGAGCAGTACTTC.

Many counts were recorded for this clonotype. The rearrangement uses TRBV13 and TRBJ2-3, with D tentatively TRBD1 (5 bases). Per germline, CDR1 PRHDT and CDR2 FYEKMQ (reference sequence). Trimming stripped 5 bases from V and 5 bases from J, with 11 bases between. The CDR3 has 13 residues. Written as DNA, the CDR3 is TGTGCCAGCAGCACCCGACAGAGAGATACGCAGTATTTT. Protein: CASSTRQRDTQYF. Full variable domain (rest looked up from reference TRBV13 and TRBJ2-3): AAGVIQSPRHLIKEKRETATLKCYPIPRHDTVYWYQQGPGQDPQFLISFYEKMQSDKGSIPDRFSAQQFSDYHSELNMSSLELGDSALYFCASSTRQRDTQYFGPGTRLTVL.

This chain uses TRBV5-3 with TRBJ2-1; 13 bases are shared with TRBD2. TRBV5-3 qualifies as an ORF whose function is uncertain. The CDR3 consists of 16 residues. The J segment lost 3 bases and the V segment lost 4 bases, leaving 4 bases of the junction unmatched. CDR3 residues: CARSPTSGGLYNEQFF. In DNA, the CDR3 is TGTGCCAGAAGCCCGACTAGCGGGGGGCTCTACAATGAGCAGTTCTTC.

J is TRBJ2-5 and V is TRBV15; weak D call: TRBD2 (5 bases). CDR3 length: 15 residues. V was pared by 1 base and J by 2 bases, with 11 bases between. Germline loops: CDR1 LNHNV, CDR2 YYDKDF (reference sequence). CDR3 sequence reads: CATSRAPAAQETQYF. CDR3 sequence (DNA): TGTGCCACCAGCAGAGCACCAGCGGCACAAGAGACCCAGTACTTC.

V is TRBV20-1 and J is TRBJ2-1; tentative D call: TRBD2 (5 bases). Germline V CDR1 and CDR2: DFQATT, SNEGSKA (reference sequence). V dropped 5 bases and J dropped 0 bases, with 14 bases sitting between them. CDR3 length equals 15 residues. Here the CDR3 DNA reads TGCAGTGCTCAAGAGAGGGAGAGCTCCTACAATGAGCAGTTCTTC. Amino acids: CSAQERESSYNEQFF.

The chain recombines TRBV7-9 with TRBJ1-1; 7 bases fit TRBD1. Germline V gives CDR1 SEHNR, CDR2 FQNEAQ (reference sequence). This CDR3 spans 14 amino acids. Trimming cost V 6 bases and J 4 bases; bases outside gene matches: 8. This CDR3 is CASRPDRVGTEAFF. The CDR3 DNA sequence: TGTGCCAGCAGGCCCGACAGGGTTGGCACTGAAGCTTTCTTT.

This clonotype was observed a few times. For the CDR3, the DNA is TGTGCCAGCAGGGGACTCAAAGAGCAGTACTTC. Amino acids: CASRGLKEQYF. V and J are TRBV4-2 and TRBJ2-7, with D perhaps matching TRBD2 (6 bases). This CDR3 is 11 amino acids long. Germline V gives CDR1 LGHNA, CDR2 YNFKEQ. Trimming shortened V by 6 bases and J by 7 bases, and 10 bases separated the two germline ends.

This chain uses TRBV29-1 with TRBJ1-4; 10 nucleotides agree with TRBD1. The germline V gene has CDR1 SQVTM and CDR2 ANQGSEA. The CDR3 sequence is 13 residues long. The V gene end was trimmed by 8 bases and the J gene end by 8 bases; junction bases not matched to a gene: 8. The CDR3 loop reads CSFRDRGNEKLFF. CDR3 nucleotides: TGCAGCTTTCGGGACAGGGGAAACGAAAAACTGTTTTTT.

This clonotype was counted a few times. The V gene is TRBV9, the J gene TRBJ1-2; D remains ambiguous. V gave up 3 bases and J gave up 7 bases, with 13 bases separating them. Germline V lookup: CDR1 SGDLS, CDR2 YYNGEE. The CDR3 runs 13 residues. CDR3 residues: CASSAEGIPGYTF. CDR3 sequence (DNA): TGTGCCAGCAGCGCCGAGGGTATCCCTGGCTACACCTTC.

J is TRBJ2-7 and V is TRBV10-3; D not certain. CDR1 and CDR2 (germline): ENHRY, SYGVKD. The CDR3 is made up of 13 amino acids. V was shortened by 6 bases and J by 6 bases, with 15 bases between the two germline ends. The CDR3: CAIRGLQRREQYF. The CDR3 DNA is TGTGCCATCAGAGGTCTGCAAAGGCGCGAGCAGTACTTC.

In this sample, this clonotype turned up a few times. A read error may produce the germline difference seen at one junction end. The chain carries TRBV27 and TRBJ2-5, with a tentative D call TRBD1 (6 bases). The CDR3 contains 13 residues. Germline lookup yields CDR1 MNHEY and CDR2 SMNVEV (reference sequence). This CDR3 is CASSGQNQETQYF. As DNA, the CDR3 is TGCGCCAGCAGCGGACAGAACCAAGAGACCCAGTACTTC.

For the CDR3, the DNA is TGTGCCAGCAGCTTAGATCGGGACAGGGGTTGCAATGAGCAGTACTTC. It codes for CASSLDRDRGCNEQYF. The chain links TRBV11-3 to TRBJ2-7, with 10 bases matching TRBD1. CDR1 is SGHNT, CDR2 YENEEA, per germline. There are 16 residues in the CDR3. J was trimmed by 7 bases and V by 0 bases; bases with no gene match: 9.

The V gene is TRBV15, the J gene TRBJ2-6; 7 bases line up with TRBD2. J lost 3 bases, V lost 2 bases, and 10 bases had no gene match. Germline V CDR1 and CDR2: LNHNV, YYDKDF (reference sequence). This CDR3 region has 18 residues. The CDR3 coding sequence is TGTGCCACCAGCAGAACATCAGCGGGGTTCGGTGGGGCCAACGTCCTGACTTTC. Protein: CATSRTSAGFGGANVLTF.

The genes are TRBV3-1 and TRBJ2-1, with D perhaps TRBD2 (6 bases). Trimming removed 2 bases from V and 4 bases from J, with 15 bases in between. Germline V gives CDR1 LGHDT, CDR2 YNNKEL (reference sequence). This CDR3 has 16 residues. Here the CDR3 reads CASSQRLIAVYNEQFF. The DNA of the CDR3 is TGTGCCAGCAGCCAACGCCTCATAGCGGTTTACAATGAGCAGTTCTTC.

V usage is TRBV12-3 or TRBV12-4 and J usage is TRBJ2-3; D unresolved. V gave up 2 bases and J gave up 1 base, with 7 bases separating them. The CDR3 is 14 residues long. CDR3: CASSLQLRTDTQYF. The CDR3 region has the DNA TGTGCCAGCAGTTTACAGCTGCGCACAGATACGCAGTATTTT.

The table lists this clonotype with a few counts. The rearrangement links TRBV12-3 or TRBV12-4 to TRBJ1-4; 10 nucleotides agree with TRBD1. V trimming: 6 bases; J trimming: 5 bases; junction bases outside the gene matches: 6. The CDR3 contains 15 residues. CDR3 sequence reads: CASRRDRGRNEKLFF. As DNA, the CDR3 is TGTGCCAGCAGAAGGGACAGGGGTCGGAATGAAAAACTGTTTTTT.

The V call is TRBV20-1, the J call TRBJ1-5, with D hard to call. CDR1 is DFQATT and CDR2 is SNEGSKA in the germline V gene (reference sequence). The CDR3 length is 11 residues. Trimming left V 5 bases short and J 15 bases short, with 17 bases between. Here the CDR3 reads CSAGGVGRGHF. The CDR3 DNA follows: TGCAGTGCTGGTGGGGTTGGCAGAGGGCATTTT.

This clonotype was picked up many times. The rearrangement joins TRBV7-2 to TRBJ2-7; 9 nucleotides align to TRBD1. The V segment lost 0 bases and the J segment 3 bases; nucleotides outside the gene matches: 0. Germline V gives CDR1 SGHTA, CDR2 FQGNSA. The CDR3 totals 14 residues. In nucleotides, the CDR3 is TGTGCCAGCAGCTTAGCGACAGGGGGCTACGAGCAGTACTTC. Amino acid sequence: CASSLATGGYEQYF.

The chain carries TRBV6-5 and TRBJ2-5; D uncertain. Germline CDR1 MNHEY, CDR2 SVGAGI. Trimming removed 0 bases from V and 5 bases from J, with 13 bases in between. CDR3 length: 15 amino acids. This chain's CDR3 is CASSYSNRLLETQYF. The CDR3 bases are TGTGCCAGCAGTTACTCGAATCGGCTCCTGGAGACCCAGTACTTC.

Only a few counts were recorded for this clonotype. The chain recombines TRBV7-9 with TRBJ1-1; the D is unclear. V was cut by 6 bases and J by 1 base, with 9 bases left in between. This CDR3 has 13 residues. Germline V lookup: CDR1 SEHNR, CDR2 FQNEAQ (reference sequence). The CDR3 DNA reads TGTGCCAGCAGACTAGTTAGGAACACTGAAGCTTTCTTT. It translates to CASRLVRNTEAFF. The full variable domain, completed using reference TRBV7-9 and TRBJ1-1, is DTGVSQNPRHKITKRGQNVTFRCDPISEHNRLYWYRQTLGQGPEFLTYFQNEAQLEKSRLLSDRFSAERPKGSFSTLEIQRTEQGDSAMYLCASRLVRNTEAFFGQGTRLTVV.

The sample holds a few counts of this clonotype. The chain is built from TRBV12-3 or TRBV12-4 and TRBJ1-2; no definite D call. Trimming left V 2 bases short and J 8 bases short, with 18 bases between. CDR3 length: 15 residues. CDR3 protein: CASSLSHSGLRGYTF. CDR3 in DNA: TGTGCCAGCAGTTTAAGCCATTCGGGGTTGAGAGGCTACACCTTC.

The genes are TRBV18 and TRBJ1-2, with 8 bases that match TRBD1. The J segment lost 4 bases and the V segment lost 5 bases, leaving 15 bases of the junction unmatched. From germline, CDR1 is KGHSH and CDR2 LQKENI. This CDR3 is 17 amino acids long. CDR3 sequence (DNA): TGTGCCAGCTCAACCCCAGGGGGCCCGCTTGATGGCTATGGCTACACCTTC. This codes for CASSTPGGPLDGYGYTF.

There are a few counts of this clonotype. The rearrangement uses TRBV9 and TRBJ1-6; D unclear. Deletions cut 3 bases from V and 3 bases from J, with 19 bases between. The length of the CDR3 is 18 residues. Germline CDR1 is SGDLS and CDR2 is YYNGEE. The CDR3 coding sequence is TGTGCCAGCAGCGGGTCTTTTCTCAGGACGGACTATAATTCACCCCTCCACTTT. Translated, it gives CASSGSFLRTDYNSPLHF.

The chain recombines TRBV20-1 with TRBJ1-5; D call uncertain. The V gene lost 7 bases and the J gene lost 0 bases, with 13 bases spanning the gap. Germline CDR1 and CDR2: DFQATT and SNEGSKA (reference sequence). This CDR3 spans 14 amino acids. CDR3 sequence: CSVATFYSNQPQHF. CDR3 DNA sequence: TGCAGTGTAGCGACATTTTATAGCAATCAGCCCCAGCATTTT.

The V gene is TRBV24-1, the J gene TRBJ2-3; D is perhaps TRBD1 or TRBD2 (5 bases each). CDR1 is KGHDR and CDR2 is SFDVKD in the germline V gene. The CDR3 is 15 residues long. Trimming cost V 4 bases and J 6 bases, with 16 bases left between them. CDR3 residues: CATSETGTPSDTQYF. CDR3 in DNA: TGTGCCACCAGTGAAACCGGGACCCCATCGGATACGCAGTATTTT.

The V gene is TRBV7-2, the J gene TRBJ2-4, with D unclear. The J call is in doubt because the DNA end fits TRBJ2-7 better. Germline V gives CDR1 SGHTA, CDR2 FQGNSA. This CDR3 is 14 amino acids long. The CDR3 spells CASSLSRLGSEQYF. The DNA of the CDR3 is TGTGCCAGCAGTCTTAGTCGGCTGGGGTCCGAGCAGTACTTC.